The T cell receptor beta chain under discussion was sequenced for a study of blood T cell repertoires in COVID-19. Study-wide background: The study drew acute and convalescent COVID-19 samples from the United States, Italy and Spain.

The germline V gene encodes CDR1 SEHNR and CDR2 FQNEAQ (reference sequence). V shed 3 bases and J 7 bases; nucleotides not matched to a gene: 6. This CDR3 comprises 15 residues. In the authors' workflow: Nucleated cell number was recorded as an estimate derived from reference gene primer amplification. Clones were sequenced by immunoSEQ multiplex PCR, and TCRdb holds only the in-frame ones, with some missing. V and J calls and clone size come straight from that table; D and trimming were deduced from the DNA. The sample yields some 530,000 clones, 88% seen once. This chain connects TRBV7-9 to TRBJ1-6; 7 bases match TRBD1. The sample was PBMCs or T cells enriched from blood (not recorded which). This TCR was sampled from a woman aged 60-70 years who had recovered from COVID-19. The CDR3 here is CASSLAGTENSPLHF. Written as DNA, the CDR3 is TGTGCCAGCAGCTTGGCCGGGACAGAGAATTCACCCCTCCACTTT.